The clone carrying this TCR beta chain has at least ten counts. Its cognate antigen is unknown. Trimming left V 0 bases short and J 5 bases short, with 14 bases between. CDR1 is SGHDT and CDR2 is YYEEEE in the germline V gene. This CDR3 comprises 15 residues. From the PCR reads, TCRdb called clonotypes with MiXCR, one entry per CDR3 protein. The data contain some 40,000 distinct CDR3 sequences, less than 20% of them singletons. This entry comes from a study of molecular identifiers for immune sequencing clone quantification. Study-level findings and limits: Barcode sharing among identical TCR molecules could make large clones appear smaller.

Sequences were obtained from naive CD8+ T cells from blood, with Jurkat cell RNA spiked in. The subset is: FACS-sorted CD8+CD4-CCR7+CD45RA+ naive T cells. The chain couples TRBV5-6 to TRBJ2-5, with D maybe TRBD2 (7 bases). This receptor was taken from a human donor in good health. Some libraries in this study had Jurkat cell RNA spiked in. As DNA, the CDR3 is TGTGCCAGCAGCTTGGGCGGGGGCGGCTGGGAGACCCAGTACTTC. Its protein product is CASSLGGGGWETQYF. Looking up the rest from reference TRBV5-6 and TRBJ2-5 gives the full variable domain: DAGVTQSPTHLIKTRGQQVTLRCSPKSGHDTVSWYQQALGQGPQFIFQYYEEEERQRGNFPDRFSGHQFPNYSSELNVNALLLGDSALYLCASSLGGGGWETQYFGPGTRLLVL.